Listed here are 26 T cell receptor beta chains from one sample, sequenced in a study of T-cell reconstitution after alpha-beta-depleted transplantation in children. The TCRbeta library was prepared with unique molecular identifiers. MiXCR was run by TCRdb on the PCR reads, yielding one entry per CDR3 protein. The sample has 600,000 to 700,000 distinct CDR3 sequences, about an eighth seen once. This specimen was PBMCs, taken before TCRalphabeta/CD19-depleted stem cell transplant. The receptors originated from a girl between 2 and 10 years old with congenital amegakaryocytic thrombocytopenia, due to receive a stem cell transplant.

The chain is built from TRBV5-6 and TRBJ2-7; D may be TRBD1 (6 bases). CDR1 and CDR2 from the germline V gene are SGHDT and YYEEEE. This CDR3 has 18 amino acids. Trimming pared 2 bases from V and 3 bases from J, leaving 24 bases between. CDR3 amino acids: CASSFSRDTTTKFYEQYF. The CDR3 nucleotides read TGTGCCAGCAGCTTTTCGAGGGACACCACAACAAAATTCTACGAGCAGTACTTC.

This clonotype was recorded many times. The chain joins TRBV5-1 to TRBJ2-4, with TRBD2 as a possible D gene (6 bases). The CDR3 is 16 residues long. Trimming removed 2 bases at V and 1 base at J, with 13 bases between. CDR1 SGHRS and CDR2 YFSETQ come from the germline V gene. Written as DNA, the CDR3 is TGCGCCAGCAGCTTTTTGCAGAGCGGGGCCAAAAACATTCAGTACTTC. This encodes CASSFLQSGAKNIQYF. Variable domain in full (rest from reference TRBV5-1 and TRBJ2-4): KAGVTQTPRYLIKTRGQQVTLSCSPISGHRSVSWYQQTPGQGLQFLFEYFSETQRNKGNFPGRFSGRQFSNSRSEMNVSTLELGDSALYLCASSFLQSGAKNIQYFGAGTRLSVL.

This clonotype came up a few times. V usage is TRBV7-3 and J usage is TRBJ1-6; D is unresolved. The CDR3 is 16 amino acids. V lost 1 base and J lost 10, with 17 bases in between. Germline CDR1 is SGHTA and CDR2 is FQGTGA. DNA for the CDR3: TGTGCCAGCAGCTTAAGAGGAGTAGGGAGTCGGTCACCCCTCCACTTT. This gives the protein CASSLRGVGSRSPLHF.

The V and J genes are TRBV5-6 and TRBJ2-3, with D tentatively TRBD2 (7 bases). Germline values: CDR1 SGHDT, CDR2 YYEEEE. V was clipped by 6 bases and J by 1 base, with 21 bases between them. There are 17 residues in the CDR3. In DNA form, the CDR3 reads TGTGCCAGCACCTACTCCGAAGGGGGGGCTGGCACAGATACGCAGTATTTT. Protein sequence: CASTYSEGGAGTDTQYF.

This chain connects TRBV4-1 to TRBJ2-1; 7 nucleotides agree with TRBD2. CDR3 length equals 16 residues. After removal of 6 bases from V and 5 bases from J, the junction contained 13 bases not matched to a gene. Germline CDR1 is MGHRA and CDR2 is YSYEKL. CDR3 nucleotides: TGCGCCAGCAGAACAATAGGCCTAGCGGAGAACAATGAGCAGTTCTTC. Amino acid sequence: CASRTIGLAENNEQFF.

This clonotype was detected many times. V gene TRBV20-1 combines with J gene TRBJ2-7; 10 bases are a match to TRBD2. The CDR3 has 13 residues. V trimming: 6 bases; J trimming: 5 bases; junction bases outside the gene matches: 7. Germline V gene data show CDR1 as DFQATT and CDR2 as SNEGSKA (reference sequence). The CDR3 loop is CSAVAGGRDEQYF. In DNA form, the CDR3 reads TGCAGTGCAGTAGCGGGAGGTCGAGACGAGCAGTACTTC.

This clonotype has ten or more counts. Relative to the germline gene, one junction end is altered; a read error may explain this. The chain is built from TRBV9 and TRBJ1-1; possibly TRBD1 for D (6 bases). This CDR3 region has 14 residues. Germline CDR1 SGDLS, CDR2 YYNGEE. The CDR3 here is CASSPIGGNPEAFF. The CDR3 DNA reads TGTGCCAGCAGCCCTATAGGGGGGAACCCTGAAGCTTTCTTT.

This clonotype was found a few times. CDR3 sequence reads: CASSLGGSRGGNTIYF. DNA for the CDR3: TGTGCCAGCAGTTTAGGCGGGAGCAGGGGCGGAAACACCATATATTTT. V gene TRBV28 combines with J gene TRBJ1-3, with D possibly matching TRBD1 (6 bases). Between the trimmed V and J ends, which lost 2 bases and 4 bases, there was a span of 15 bases. This CDR3 spans 16 amino acids. Germline CDR1 is MDHEN and CDR2 is SYDVKM.

The V gene is TRBV7-9, the J gene TRBJ2-3; D is unresolved. Germline V gene sequence: CDR1 SEHNR, CDR2 FQNEAQ (reference sequence). The CDR3 totals 15 residues. V was shortened by 5 bases and J by 1 base, with 13 bases between the two germline ends. CDR3 in amino acids: CASSPRGAGTDTQYF. CDR3 bases: TGTGCCAGCAGCCCTAGAGGTGCGGGCACAGATACGCAGTATTTT.

The V gene is TRBV27, the J gene TRBJ2-5; TRBD2 aligns across 7 bases. The germline gives CDR1 MNHEY, CDR2 SMNVEV (reference sequence). This CDR3 has 14 residues. V shed 5 bases, J shed 4 bases, and the junction held 7 bases outside the gene matches. The CDR3 nucleotides are TGTGCCAGCAGTACCTTGCCGGGGGGAGAGACCCAGTACTTC. Its protein product is CASSTLPGGETQYF.

This clonotype was recorded many times. The chain uses TRBV12-5 and TRBJ2-1; 7 nucleotides align to TRBD1. This CDR3 contains 14 residues. V was clipped by 5 bases and J by 5 bases; unmatched bases: 6. CDR1 and CDR2 from the germline V gene are LGHNT and FRNRAP. The CDR3 is CASGQGTGDNEQFF. Written as DNA, the CDR3 is TGTGCTAGTGGTCAAGGCACAGGGGACAATGAGCAGTTCTTC.

The J gene is TRBJ2-5, the V gene TRBV12-3 or TRBV12-4; D might be TRBD1 (6 bases). V was cut by 5 bases and J by 5 bases, with 18 bases left in between. CDR3 length: 15 residues. This CDR3 is CASSRTASSQETQYF. The CDR3 coding sequence is TGTGCCAGCAGTCGGACAGCATCCAGCCAGGAGACCCAGTACTTC.

The J gene is TRBJ2-1, the V gene TRBV10-2, with 9 bases matching TRBD2. Germline CDR1 is WSHSY and CDR2 is SAAADI. V lost 4 bases, J lost 8 bases, and 6 bases stayed unmatched. CDR3 size: 14 residues. CDR3 sequence: CASSGGSGSYEQFF. CDR3 in DNA: TGCGCCAGCAGTGGGGGTAGCGGGAGCTATGAGCAGTTCTTC.

At least ten counts were recorded for this clonotype. This sequence joins TRBV6-5 and TRBJ2-4; D not certain. The germline V gene has CDR1 MNHEY and CDR2 SVGAGI. Between the trimmed V and J ends, which lost 5 bases and 3 bases, there was a span of 11 bases. This CDR3 is 14 amino acids long. CDR3 sequence: CASSPSRNKNIQYF. DNA for the CDR3: TGTGCCAGCAGTCCCTCAAGAAACAAAAACATTCAGTACTTC.

This clonotype was counted many times. V usage is TRBV29-1 and J usage is TRBJ2-5; D is perhaps TRBD1 (6 bases). Germline V CDR1 and CDR2: SQVTM, ANQGSEA. The CDR3 length is 13 residues. V was cut by 7 bases and J by 4 bases, with 16 bases left in between. The CDR3 DNA follows: TGCAGCGGGAAGAGGGGGTCCGGAGAGACCCAGTACTTC. It translates to CSGKRGSGETQYF.

The V gene is TRBV29-1, the J gene TRBJ2-3, with no clear D. V was shortened by 6 bases and J by 1 base, with 20 bases between the two germline ends. Germline CDR1 SQVTM, CDR2 ANQGSEA. CDR3 length: 16 amino acids. The DNA for the CDR3 is TGCAGCGTGGAAAGGATGTGGTCCTCCGGCACAGATACGCAGTATTTT. Protein product: CSVERMWSSGTDTQYF.

This clonotype was observed a handful of times. The J gene is TRBJ2-1, the V gene TRBV5-1; 10 bases line up with TRBD2. Germline trimming cut 3 bases from V and 7 bases from J; bases unmatched to any gene: 7. CDR1 is SGHRS, CDR2 YFSETQ, per germline. CDR3 length: 15 residues. In DNA form, the CDR3 reads TGCGCCAGCAGCTCCCTAGCGGGAGTGGATAATGAGCAGTTCTTC. It specifies CASSSLAGVDNEQFF.

V usage is TRBV20-1 and J usage is TRBJ2-7; 7 bases fit TRBD1. Germline CDR1 is DFQATT and CDR2 is SNEGSKA (reference sequence). Trimming at V came to 3 bases and at J to 5 bases, leaving 7 bases not matched to a gene. This CDR3 comprises 13 residues. CDR3 amino acids: CSARTGFSDEQYF. CDR3 sequence (DNA): TGCAGTGCTAGGACAGGGTTTTCCGACGAGCAGTACTTC.

Notes on this clonotype: Being one base from a much bigger clone, this may be a read error. The rearrangement joins TRBV6-6 to TRBJ2-2; unclear D gene. CDR1 is MNHNY, CDR2 SVGAGI, per germline (reference sequence). V was pared by 6 bases and J by 1 base, with 6 bases between. The CDR3 consists of 13 residues. CDR3 DNA sequence: TGTGCCAGCAGAATGGGGAACACCGGGGAGCTGTTTTTT. It yields the protein CASRMGNTGELFF.

The table lists this clonotype with a few counts. The chain joins TRBV5-1 to TRBJ2-7; a weak D match, TRBD1 (6 bases). CDR1 is SGHRS, CDR2 YFSETQ, per germline. Between the trimmed V and J ends, which lost 3 bases and 3 bases, there was a span of 10 bases. This CDR3 is built from 13 residues. The CDR3 sequence: CASSWSQGYEQYF. The CDR3 DNA is TGCGCCAGCAGCTGGTCACAGGGCTACGAGCAGTACTTC. Complete variable domain (other parts from reference TRBV5-1 and TRBJ2-7): KAGVTQTPRYLIKTRGQQVTLSCSPISGHRSVSWYQQTPGQGLQFLFEYFSETQRNKGNFPGRFSGRQFSNSRSEMNVSTLELGDSALYLCASSWSQGYEQYFGPGTRLTVT.

In its sample, this clonotype was seen many times. The CDR3 nucleotides read TGTGCCACCAGCAGAGCCGATTTAACAGCACAAGAGACCCAGTACTTC. Its protein product is CATSRADLTAQETQYF. The chain couples TRBV15 to TRBJ2-5, with D hard to call. The CDR3 has 16 residues. Germline V gene lookup returns CDR1 LNHNV and CDR2 YYDKDF (reference sequence). V lost 1 base, J lost 2 bases, and 14 bases lay in between.

The chain employs TRBV4-1 and TRBJ1-6, with 7 bases that match TRBD1. Losses at the gene ends were 3 bases for V and 0 bases for J; bases not matched to a gene: 8. Germline CDR1 MGHRA, CDR2 YSYEKL. The CDR3 covers 18 residues. The CDR3 sequence is CASSQPRGQSSYNSPLHF. The DNA for the CDR3 is TGCGCCAGCAGCCAGCCTAGGGGACAGAGCTCCTATAATTCACCCCTCCACTTT.

Ten or more counts support this clonotype. The rearrangement joins TRBV20-1 to TRBJ2-7, with 7 positions matching TRBD2. Trimming at V came to 4 bases and at J to 2 bases, leaving 8 bases not matched to a gene. The germline CDR1 and CDR2 sequences are DFQATT and SNEGSKA (reference sequence). The CDR3 loop spans 14 amino acids. CDR3 bases: TGCAGTGCTACCCGACTAGCTCAACCCTACGAGCAGTACTTC. Translated: CSATRLAQPYEQYF.

The chain joins TRBV2 to TRBJ2-5, with TRBD1 matching 7 bases. The junction had 12 bases not matched to a gene; V was cut back by 8 bases and J by 3 bases. Germline values: CDR1 SNHLY, CDR2 FYNNEI. The CDR3 sequence is 15 residues long. In DNA, the CDR3 is TGTGCCAGCCGCAAAAGGACAGGACCGAAAGAGACCCAGTACTTC. This encodes CASRKRTGPKETQYF.

Only a few counts were recorded for this clonotype. J is TRBJ1-2 and V is TRBV5-1; no reliable D call. This CDR3 is built from 14 residues. Germline CDR1 and CDR2: SGHRS and YFSETQ. Trimming removed 2 bases at V and 2 bases at J, with 10 bases between. CDR3: CASSLSSVNYGYTF. DNA of the CDR3: TGCGCCAGCAGCTTAAGTTCAGTCAACTATGGCTACACCTTC.

The chain links TRBV4-1 to TRBJ2-5; D might be TRBD1 or TRBD2, each matching 5 bases. CDR1 and CDR2 from the germline V gene are MGHRA and YSYEKL. This CDR3 region has 16 residues. V lost 1 base to trimming and J lost 1 base, with 13 bases between them. CDR3 DNA: TGCGCCAGCAGCCAAGGATACCGGGACGGCCAAGAGACCCAGTACTTC. It is translated as CASSQGYRDGQETQYF.